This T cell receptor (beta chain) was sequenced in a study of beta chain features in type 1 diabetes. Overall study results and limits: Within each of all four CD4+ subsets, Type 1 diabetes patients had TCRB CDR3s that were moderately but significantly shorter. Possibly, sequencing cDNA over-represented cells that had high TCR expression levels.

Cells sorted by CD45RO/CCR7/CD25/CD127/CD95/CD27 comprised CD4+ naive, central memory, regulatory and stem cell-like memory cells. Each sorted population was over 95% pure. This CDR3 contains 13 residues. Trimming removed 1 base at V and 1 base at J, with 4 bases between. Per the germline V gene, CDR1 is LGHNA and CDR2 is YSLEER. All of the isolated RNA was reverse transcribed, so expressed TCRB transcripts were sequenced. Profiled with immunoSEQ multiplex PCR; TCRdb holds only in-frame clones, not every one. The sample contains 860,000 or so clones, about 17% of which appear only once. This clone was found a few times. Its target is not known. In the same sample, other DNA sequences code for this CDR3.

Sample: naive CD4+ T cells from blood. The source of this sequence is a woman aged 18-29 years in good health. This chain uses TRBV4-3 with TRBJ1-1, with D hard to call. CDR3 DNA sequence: TGCGCCAGCAGCCAAGTACGGAACACTGAAGCTTTCTTT. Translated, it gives CASSQVRNTEAFF.